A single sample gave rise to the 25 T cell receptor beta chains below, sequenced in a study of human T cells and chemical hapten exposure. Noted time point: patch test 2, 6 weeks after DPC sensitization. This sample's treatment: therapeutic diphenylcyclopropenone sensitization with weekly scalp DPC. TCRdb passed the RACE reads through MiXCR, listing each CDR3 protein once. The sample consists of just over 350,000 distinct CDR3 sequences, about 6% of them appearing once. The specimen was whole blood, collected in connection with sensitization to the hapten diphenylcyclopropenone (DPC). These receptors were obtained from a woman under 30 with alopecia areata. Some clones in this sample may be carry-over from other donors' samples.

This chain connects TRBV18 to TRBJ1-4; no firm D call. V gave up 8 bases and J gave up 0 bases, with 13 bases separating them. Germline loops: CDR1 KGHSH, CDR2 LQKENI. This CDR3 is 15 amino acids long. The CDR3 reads CASTDGMATNEKLFF. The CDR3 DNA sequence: TGTGCCAGCACCGATGGCATGGCAACTAATGAAAAACTGTTTTTT.

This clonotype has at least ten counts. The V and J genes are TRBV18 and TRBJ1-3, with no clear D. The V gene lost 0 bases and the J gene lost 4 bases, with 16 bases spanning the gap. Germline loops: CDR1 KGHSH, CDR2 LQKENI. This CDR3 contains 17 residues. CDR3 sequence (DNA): TGTGCCAGCTCACCACCGTACAGACTCTCTGTCGGAAACACCATATATTTT. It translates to CASSPPYRLSVGNTIYF.

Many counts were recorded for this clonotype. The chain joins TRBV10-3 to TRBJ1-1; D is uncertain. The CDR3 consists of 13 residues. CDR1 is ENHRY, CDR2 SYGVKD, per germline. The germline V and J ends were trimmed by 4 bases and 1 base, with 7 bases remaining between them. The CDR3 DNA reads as TGTGCCATCAGTGCTCCTGCGAACACTGAAGCTTTCTTT. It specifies CAISAPANTEAFF.

The CDR3 sequence is CASSPAGPGEEAFF. CDR3 nucleotides: TGTGCCAGCAGCCCCGCCGGACCGGGTGAGGAAGCTTTCTTT. The V and J genes are TRBV4-2 and TRBJ1-1; D ambiguous. Germline CDR1 is LGHNA and CDR2 is YNFKEQ. The CDR3 has 14 residues. Trimming stripped 4 bases from V and 8 bases from J, with 17 bases between.

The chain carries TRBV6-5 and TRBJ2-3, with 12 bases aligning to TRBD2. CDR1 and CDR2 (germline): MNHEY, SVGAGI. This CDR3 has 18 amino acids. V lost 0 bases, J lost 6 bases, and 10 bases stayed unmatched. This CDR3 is CASSYSMASGGAGDTQYF. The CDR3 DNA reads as TGTGCCAGCAGTTACTCGATGGCTAGCGGGGGGGCTGGGGATACGCAGTATTTT.

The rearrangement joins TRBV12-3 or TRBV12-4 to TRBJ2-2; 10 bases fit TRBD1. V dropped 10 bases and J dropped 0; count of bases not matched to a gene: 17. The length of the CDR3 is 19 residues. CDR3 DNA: TGTGCCACCTATAAAGGGACAGGGGTCTACCTCCCGAACACCGGGGAGCTGTTTTTT. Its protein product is CATYKGTGVYLPNTGELFF.

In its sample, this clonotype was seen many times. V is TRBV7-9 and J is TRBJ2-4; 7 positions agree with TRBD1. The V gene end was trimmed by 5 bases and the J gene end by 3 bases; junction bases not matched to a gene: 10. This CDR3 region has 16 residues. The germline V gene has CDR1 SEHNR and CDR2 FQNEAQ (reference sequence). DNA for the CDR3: TGTGCCAGCAGCCCTCGACAGGGATTGGGCAAAAACATTCAGTACTTC. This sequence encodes CASSPRQGLGKNIQYF.

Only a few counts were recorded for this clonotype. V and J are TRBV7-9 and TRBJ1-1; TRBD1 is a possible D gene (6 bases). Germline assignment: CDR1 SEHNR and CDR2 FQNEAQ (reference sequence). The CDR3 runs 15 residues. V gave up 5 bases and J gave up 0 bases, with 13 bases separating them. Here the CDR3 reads CASSRDNDMNTEAFF. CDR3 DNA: TGTGCCAGCAGCAGGGACAACGACATGAACACTGAAGCTTTCTTT.

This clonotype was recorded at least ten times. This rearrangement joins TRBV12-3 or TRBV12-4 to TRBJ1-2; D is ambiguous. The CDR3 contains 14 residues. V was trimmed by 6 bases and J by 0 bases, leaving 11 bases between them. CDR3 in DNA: TGTGCCAGCAGATTGACGAGTTCTAACTATGGCTACACCTTC. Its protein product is CASRLTSSNYGYTF.

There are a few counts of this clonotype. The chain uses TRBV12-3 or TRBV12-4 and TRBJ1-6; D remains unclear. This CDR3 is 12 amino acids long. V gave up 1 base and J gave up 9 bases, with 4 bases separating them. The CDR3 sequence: CASSLEISPLHF. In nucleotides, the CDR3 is TGTGCCAGCAGTTTAGAGATTTCACCCCTCCACTTT.

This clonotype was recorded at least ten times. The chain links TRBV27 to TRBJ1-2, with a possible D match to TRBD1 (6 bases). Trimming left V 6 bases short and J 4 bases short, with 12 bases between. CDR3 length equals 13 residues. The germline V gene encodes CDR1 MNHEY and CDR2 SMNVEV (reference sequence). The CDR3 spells CASSPGHRYGYTF. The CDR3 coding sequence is TGTGCCAGCAGCCCGGGACACCGCTATGGCTACACCTTC.

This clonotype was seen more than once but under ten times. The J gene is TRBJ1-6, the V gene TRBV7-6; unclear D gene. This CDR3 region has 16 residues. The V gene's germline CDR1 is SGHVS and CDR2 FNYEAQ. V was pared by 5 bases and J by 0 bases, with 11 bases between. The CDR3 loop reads CASSLLDGSYNSPLHF. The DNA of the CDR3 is TGTGCCAGCAGCCTCCTGGACGGCTCCTATAATTCACCCCTCCACTTT.

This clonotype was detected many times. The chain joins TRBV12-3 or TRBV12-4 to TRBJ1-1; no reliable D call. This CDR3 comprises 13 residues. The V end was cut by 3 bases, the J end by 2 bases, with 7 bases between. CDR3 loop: CASSFASNTEAFF. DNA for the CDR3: TGTGCCAGCAGTTTTGCCTCCAACACTGAAGCTTTCTTT.

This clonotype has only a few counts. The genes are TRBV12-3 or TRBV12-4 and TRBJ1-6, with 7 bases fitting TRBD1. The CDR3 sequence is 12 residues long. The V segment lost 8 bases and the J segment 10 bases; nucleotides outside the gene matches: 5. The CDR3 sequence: CASGTGESPLHF. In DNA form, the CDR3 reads TGTGCCAGCGGAACAGGGGAATCACCCCTCCACTTT.

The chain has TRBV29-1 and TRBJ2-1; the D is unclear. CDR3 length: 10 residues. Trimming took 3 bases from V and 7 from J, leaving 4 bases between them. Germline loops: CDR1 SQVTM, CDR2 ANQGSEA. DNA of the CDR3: TGCAGCGTTGACTTGAATGAGCAGTTCTTC. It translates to CSVDLNEQFF.

CDR3 nucleotide sequence: TGTGCCAGCAGCCCGTCGACAGGGCCGACGGCGAATGAAAAACTGTTTTTT. Its translation is CASSPSTGPTANEKLFF. The rearrangement uses TRBV3-1 and TRBJ1-4; 7 bases agree with TRBD1. Germline CDR1 is LGHDT and CDR2 is YNNKEL (reference sequence). V lost 4 bases to trimming and J lost 5 bases; unmatched junction nucleotides: 13. The CDR3 has 17 residues.

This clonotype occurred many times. For the CDR3, the DNA is TGTGCCAGCAGCGGGGAGGGGGCAGACTACACTGAAGCTTTCTTT. Residues: CASSGEGADYTEAFF. The chain couples TRBV7-9 to TRBJ1-1; 7 nucleotides agree with TRBD1. CDR1 and CDR2 from the germline V gene are SEHNR and FQNEAQ (reference sequence). This CDR3 is 15 amino acids long. With 5 bases clipped from V and 3 bases from J, the junction kept 9 bases outside the gene matches.

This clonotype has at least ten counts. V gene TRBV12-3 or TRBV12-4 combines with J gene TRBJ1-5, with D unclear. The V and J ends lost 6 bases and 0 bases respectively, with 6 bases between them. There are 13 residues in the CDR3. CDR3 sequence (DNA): TGTGCCAGCAGCTTAACTAGCAATCAGCCCCAGCATTTT. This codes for CASSLTSNQPQHF.

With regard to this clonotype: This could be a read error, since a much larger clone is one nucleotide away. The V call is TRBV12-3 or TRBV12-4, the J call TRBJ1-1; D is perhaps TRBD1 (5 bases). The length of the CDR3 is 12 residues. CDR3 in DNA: TGTACCAGCGGAGAGCGAGAGGAGGGGGCTTTCTTT. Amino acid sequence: CTSGEREEGAFF.

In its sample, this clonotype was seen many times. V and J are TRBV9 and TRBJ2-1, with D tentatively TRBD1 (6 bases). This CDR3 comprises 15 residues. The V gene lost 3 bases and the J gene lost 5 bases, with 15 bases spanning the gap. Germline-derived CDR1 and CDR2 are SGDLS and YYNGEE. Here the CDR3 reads CASSEGVATNNEQFF. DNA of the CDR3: TGTGCCAGCAGCGAGGGGGTAGCGACCAACAATGAGCAGTTCTTC.

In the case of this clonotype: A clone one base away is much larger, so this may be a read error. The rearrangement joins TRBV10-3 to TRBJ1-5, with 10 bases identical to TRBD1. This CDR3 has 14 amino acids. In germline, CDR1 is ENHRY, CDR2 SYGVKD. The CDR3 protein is CATSTGQGNQHQHF. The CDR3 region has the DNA TGTGCCACCTCGACGGGACAGGGGAATCAGCACCAGCATTTT.

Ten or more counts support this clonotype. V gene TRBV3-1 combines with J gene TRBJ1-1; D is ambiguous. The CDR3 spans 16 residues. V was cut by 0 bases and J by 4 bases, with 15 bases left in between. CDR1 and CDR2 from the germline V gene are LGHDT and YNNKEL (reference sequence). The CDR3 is CASSQDLGSMATEAFF. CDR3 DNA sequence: TGTGCCAGCAGCCAAGACCTAGGGTCGATGGCCACTGAAGCTTTCTTT.

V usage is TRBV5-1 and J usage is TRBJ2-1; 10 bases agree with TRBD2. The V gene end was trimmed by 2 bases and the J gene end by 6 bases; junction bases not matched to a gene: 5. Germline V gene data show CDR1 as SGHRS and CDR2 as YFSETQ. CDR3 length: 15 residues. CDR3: CASSFSGGVFNEQFF. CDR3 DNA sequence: TGCGCCAGCAGCTTCAGCGGGGGGGTCTTCAATGAGCAGTTCTTC.

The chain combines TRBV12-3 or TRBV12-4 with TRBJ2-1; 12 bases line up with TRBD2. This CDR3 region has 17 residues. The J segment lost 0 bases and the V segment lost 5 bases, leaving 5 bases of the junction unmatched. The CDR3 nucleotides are TGTGCCAGCAGTGCGGGACTAGCGGGCCTCTCCTACAATGAGCAGTTCTTC. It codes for CASSAGLAGLSYNEQFF.

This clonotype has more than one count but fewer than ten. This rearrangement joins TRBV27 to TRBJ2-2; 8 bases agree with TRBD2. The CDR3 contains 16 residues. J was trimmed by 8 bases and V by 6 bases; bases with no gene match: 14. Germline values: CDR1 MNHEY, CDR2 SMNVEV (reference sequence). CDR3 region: CASSPPSGGIGGELFF. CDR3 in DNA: TGTGCCAGCAGCCCCCCCAGCGGGGGAATAGGAGGGGAGCTGTTTTTT.